Listed below are T cell receptor beta chains from one sample, sequenced in a study of cytomegalovirus exposure and HLA in healthy donors. Some clones are missing from TCRdb's copy, which holds only in-frame ones; the method was immunoSEQ multiplex PCR. Among about 120,000 clones listed, 74% were seen once. The specimen was PBMCs. The source of these receptors is a human donor in good health. The CDR3 runs from the conserved cysteine through the conserved F or W. D genes are given only for firm matches. The size entry is marked missing in some rows and otherwise reads once, few, many or a size class.

D | J | V | size | CDR3 | DNA
TRBD1 | TRBJ2-1 | TRBV7-7 | NA | CASSLDSGTGGDEQFF | TGTGCCAGCAGCTTAGACTCCGGGACAGGGGGTGATGAGCAGTTCTTC
TRBD1 | TRBJ1-3 | TRBV6-5 | NA | CASRPGQGFATIYF | TGTGCCAGCAGACCGGGACAGGGTTTTGCCACCATATATTTT
NA | TRBJ1-1 | TRBV7-2 | NA | CASSAAPLGGEAFF | TGTGCCAGCAGCGCTGCCCCCTTAGGGGGAGAAGCTTTCTTT
TRBD1 | TRBJ1-5 | TRBV19 | NA | CASSRAGQSNQPQHF | TGTGCCAGTAGTAGGGCGGGACAGAGCAATCAGCCCCAGCATTTT
NA | TRBJ1-1 | TRBV7-9 | NA | CASSYGPGSGAFF | TGTGCCAGCAGTTACGGTCCGGGAAGTGGAGCTTTCTTT
NA | TRBJ1-2 | TRBV6-5 | NA | CASSYSNQKGYTF | TGTGCCAGCAGTTACTCAAACCAGAAAGGCTACACCTTC
NA | TRBJ2-7 | TRBV2 | NA | CASMTKWEQYF | TGTGCCAGCATGACAAAGTGGGAGCAGTACTTC
NA | TRBJ2-3 | TRBV4-2 | NA | CASSPRTADGPYSTDTQYF | TGTGCCAGCAGCCCCAGGACAGCGGACGGACCCTATAGCACAGATACGCAGTATTTT
NA | TRBJ1-5 | TRBV6-5 | few | CASSPVRAKEPQHF | TGTGCCAGCAGCCCCGTCAGGGCTAAGGAGCCCCAGCATTTT
NA | TRBJ2-7 | TRBV5-1 | NA | CASSLEGQTYEQYF | TGCGCCAGCAGCTTGGAAGGACAAACCTACGAGCAGTACTTC
NA | TRBJ2-4 | TRBV18 | few | CASSHGQLAKNIQYF | TGTGCCAGCTCACACGGACAGCTAGCCAAAAACATTCAGTACTTC
TRBD1 | TRBJ2-2 | TRBV7-2 | NA | CASSADRHANTGELFF | TGTGCCAGCAGCGCGGACAGGCATGCGAACACCGGGGAGCTGTTTTTT
TRBD1 | TRBJ2-7 | TRBV10-3 | NA | CAISEGQGLSYEQYF | TGTGCCATCAGTGAAGGACAGGGCCTCTCCTACGAGCAGTACTTC
TRBD1 | TRBJ1-1 | TRBV6-1 | NA | CASRGQSEAFF | TGTGCCAGCAGGGGACAGTCTGAAGCTTTCTTT
NA | TRBJ1-1 | TRBV5-4 | NA | CASSLAVGAPTEAFF | TGTGCCAGCAGCTTGGCCGTGGGGGCGCCCACTGAAGCTTTCTTT
TRBD2 | TRBJ2-7 | TRBV11-2 | NA | CASSLAGEDYEQYF | TGTGCCAGCAGCCTAGCGGGAGAGGACTACGAGCAGTACTTC
NA | TRBJ1-2 | TRBV4-2 | NA | CASSQDIGVGDLTRPYGYTF | TGTGCCAGCAGCCAAGATATCGGAGTAGGCGACCTCACCCGACCCTATGGCTACACCTTC
NA | TRBJ1-4 | TRBV23-1 | NA | CASSRLAGEGETNEKLFF | TGCGCCAGCAGTCGCTTGGCGGGGGAGGGTGAAACTAATGAAAAACTGTTTTTT
NA | TRBJ1-2 | TRBV29-1 | NA | CSVERPDSNYGYTF | TGCAGCGTTGAAAGGCCAGACTCTAACTATGGCTACACCTTC
NA | TRBJ1-1 | TRBV6-1 | NA | CASIAGLPNTEAFF | TGTGCCAGCATTGCGGGACTGCCGAACACTGAAGCTTTCTTT
NA | TRBJ1-2 | TRBV28 | NA | CASSLFIAGRGGYTF | TGTGCCAGCAGTTTATTCATCGCAGGGCGGGGTGGCTACACCTTC
NA | TRBJ1-4 | TRBV19 | NA | CASRETGKKLFF | TGTGCCAGTAGGGAAACAGGGAAAAAACTGTTTTTT
TRBD1 | TRBJ1-4 | TRBV4-3 | NA | CASSQGGTGDEKLFF | TGCGCCAGCAGCCAAGGAGGGACAGGGGATGAAAAACTGTTTTTT
NA | TRBJ1-2 | TRBV6-5 | NA | CASSPPGKRGYGYTF | TGTGCCAGCAGTCCCCCCGGGAAGCGGGGATATGGCTACACCTTC
TRBD2 | TRBJ2-7 | TRBV11-2 | once | CASSLGVGGLYEQYF | TGTGCCAGCAGCTTAGGAGTGGGAGGGCTCTACGAGCAGTACTTC
NA | TRBJ2-2 | TRBV19 | NA | CASARGAGELFF | TGTGCCAGCGCCAGGGGCGCCGGGGAGCTGTTTTTT
NA | TRBJ1-1 | TRBV5-1 | NA | CASSPSAASTEAFF | TGCGCCAGCAGCCCCTCCGCGGCGAGCACTGAAGCTTTCTTT
NA | TRBJ1-2 | TRBV6-5 | NA | CASSMTGGGYTF | TGTGCCAGCAGCATGACGGGGGGGGGCTACACCTTC
TRBD1 | TRBJ1-1 | TRBV29-1 | NA | CSVEKAARGSEAFF | TGCAGCGTTGAAAAGGCGGCCAGGGGGTCTGAAGCTTTCTTT
NA | TRBJ1-1 | TRBV27 | NA | CASSLSERVNTEAFF | TGTGCCAGCAGTTTATCAGAGAGGGTGAACACTGAAGCTTTCTTT
TRBD1 | TRBJ2-7 | TRBV30 | NA | CAWSVGTGREQYF | TGTGCCTGGAGTGTAGGGACAGGGAGGGAGCAGTACTTC
NA | TRBJ2-7 | TRBV29-1 | once | CSVSDGTYEQYF | TGCAGCGTATCGGACGGGACCTACGAGCAGTACTTC
NA | TRBJ1-2 | TRBV6-5 | NA | CASSRAVSSGYTF | TGTGCCAGCAGTCGAGCGGTTTCGAGTGGCTACACCTTC
NA | TRBJ2-2 | TRBV6-6 | NA | CASSYSSVNGELFF | TGTGCCAGCAGTTACTCGAGTGTGAACGGGGAGCTGTTTTTT
NA | TRBJ2-5 | TRBV14 | NA | CASSQVGGKETQYF | TGTGCCAGCAGCCAAGTTGGAGGGAAAGAGACCCAGTACTTC
TRBD2 | TRBJ2-7 | TRBV19 | NA | CASSKGWTSASYEQYF | TGTGCCAGTAGTAAGGGGTGGACTAGCGCCTCCTACGAGCAGTACTTC
TRBD2 | TRBJ2-7 | TRBV10-3 | NA | CAISGTEDRTSGSYEQYF | TGTGCCATCAGCGGGACGGAAGATAGGACTAGCGGCTCCTACGAGCAGTACTTC
TRBD1 | TRBJ2-7 | TRBV27 | NA | CASSWGSSGGRAIYEQYF | TGTGCCAGCAGTTGGGGTTCCTCAGGGGGAAGAGCCATTTACGAGCAGTACTTC
TRBD1 | TRBJ2-4 | TRBV18 | NA | CASSDDRGNNIQYF | TGTGCCAGCTCAGACGACAGGGGAAACAACATTCAGTACTTC
NA | TRBJ1-4 | TRBV9 | NA | CASSVESAGFNEKLFF | TGTGCCAGCAGCGTAGAATCGGCAGGGTTTAATGAAAAACTGTTTTTT
NA | TRBJ2-2 | TRBV5-1 | NA | CASSPEGNWGGELFF | TGCGCCAGCAGCCCGGAGGGGAACTGGGGCGGGGAGCTGTTTTTT
TRBD2 | TRBJ2-1 | TRBV27 | NA | CASSLTSGGAFSYNEQFF | TGTGCCAGCAGTTTGACTAGCGGGGGGGCCTTCTCCTACAATGAGCAGTTCTTC
NA | TRBJ1-5 | TRBV2 | NA | CASSVEAPQPQHF | TGTGCCAGCAGTGTAGAGGCCCCCCAGCCCCAGCATTTT
TRBD1 | TRBJ1-3 | TRBV6-5 | few | CASSPDRVAGNTIYF | TGTGCCAGCAGCCCGGACAGGGTGGCTGGAAACACCATATATTTT
NA | TRBJ2-7 | TRBV19 | few | CASSEFRGRDEQYF | TGTGCCAGTAGCGAATTCAGGGGCAGGGACGAGCAGTACTTC
NA | TRBJ1-5 | TRBV28 | NA | CASSLLGGPNQPQHF | TGTGCCAGCAGTCTTCTTGGGGGCCCTAATCAGCCCCAGCATTTT